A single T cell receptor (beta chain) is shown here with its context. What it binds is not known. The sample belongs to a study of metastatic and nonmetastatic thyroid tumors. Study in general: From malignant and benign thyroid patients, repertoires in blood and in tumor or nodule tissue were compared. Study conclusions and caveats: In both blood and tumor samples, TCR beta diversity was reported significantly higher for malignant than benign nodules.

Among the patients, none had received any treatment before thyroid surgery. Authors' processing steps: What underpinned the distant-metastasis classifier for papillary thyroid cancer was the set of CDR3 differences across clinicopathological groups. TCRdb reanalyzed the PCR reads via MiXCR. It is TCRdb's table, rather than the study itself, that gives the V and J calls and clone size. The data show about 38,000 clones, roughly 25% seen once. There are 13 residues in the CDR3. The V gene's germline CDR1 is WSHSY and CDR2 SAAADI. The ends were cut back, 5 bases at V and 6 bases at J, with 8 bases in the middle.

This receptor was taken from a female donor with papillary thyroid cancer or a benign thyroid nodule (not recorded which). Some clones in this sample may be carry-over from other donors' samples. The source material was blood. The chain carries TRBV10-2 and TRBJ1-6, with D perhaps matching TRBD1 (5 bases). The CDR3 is CASSYGGNSPLHF. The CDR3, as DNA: TGCGCCAGCAGTTATGGGGGTAATTCACCCCTCCACTTT.